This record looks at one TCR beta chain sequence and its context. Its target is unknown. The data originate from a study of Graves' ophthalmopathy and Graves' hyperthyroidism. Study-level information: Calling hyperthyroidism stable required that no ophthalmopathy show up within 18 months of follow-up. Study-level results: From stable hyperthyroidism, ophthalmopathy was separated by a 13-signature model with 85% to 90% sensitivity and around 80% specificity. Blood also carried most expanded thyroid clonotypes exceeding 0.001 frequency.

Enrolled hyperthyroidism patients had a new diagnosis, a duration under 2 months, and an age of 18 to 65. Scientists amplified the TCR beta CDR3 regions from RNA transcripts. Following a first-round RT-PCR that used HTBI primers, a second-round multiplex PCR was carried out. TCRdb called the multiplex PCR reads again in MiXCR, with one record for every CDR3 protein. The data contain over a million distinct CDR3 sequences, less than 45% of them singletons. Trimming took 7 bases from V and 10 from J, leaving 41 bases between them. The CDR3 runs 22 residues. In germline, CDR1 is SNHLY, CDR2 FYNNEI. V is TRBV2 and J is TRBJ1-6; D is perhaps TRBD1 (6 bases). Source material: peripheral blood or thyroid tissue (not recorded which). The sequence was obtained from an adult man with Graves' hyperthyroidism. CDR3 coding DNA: TGTGCCAGCAACCCCAGGGTGTTTACTGACTATGGGGACACTTCGGCGTGGTCACCCCTCCACTTT. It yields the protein CASNPRVFTDYGDTSAWSPLHF.